The TCR beta chain described here comes from a study of cytomegalovirus exposure and HLA in healthy donors. Study-wide context: Falling in the Caucasian-associated ancestry cluster were about 80% of approximately 410 genotyped donors.

This PCR relied on a set of 60 Vbeta primers and 13 Jbeta primers. Profiled with immunoSEQ multiplex PCR; TCRdb holds only in-frame clones, not every one. Here the sample spans roughly 120,000 clones, just under 70% being singletons. Concerning this clone itself: Its specificity is not known.

The CDR3 spans 14 residues. Germline V lookup: CDR1 SGDLS, CDR2 YYNGEE. J gave up 5 bases and V 10 bases, and 10 bases lay outside the gene matches. Study-wide points: Likely technical artifact: a cluster of highly shared sequence variants. Later analysis reportedly placed an Asian-associated ancestry cluster below the roughly 700-donor mean in N-insertions. Later analysis showed most CMV-associated TCR beta chains appearing HLA-restricted.

This chain joins TRBV9 and TRBJ2-2; the match to TRBD1 covers 8 bases. The clonotype originates from a woman in her 70s in good health and CMV-seropositive. Specimen: PBMCs. The DNA for the CDR3 is TGTGCCTCATCGGACAGGGTCTATACCGGGGAGCTGTTTTTT. Translation gives CASSDRVYTGELFF.